A single sample gave rise to the 2 T cell receptor beta chains below, sequenced in a study of cytomegalovirus exposure and HLA in healthy donors. The PCR contained 60 Vbeta and 13 Jbeta primers. Generated by immunoSEQ multiplex PCR, the TCRdb table keeps only in-frame clones and is missing some. The data contain about 160,000 clones, nearly 80% of them singletons. The sequencing input was PBMCs. The source is a woman in her forties or fifties in good health and CMV-seropositive.

The CDR3 DNA sequence: TGTGCCAGCAGACCTAACAGGGTATCTGGAAACACCATATATTTT. Translated, it gives CASRPNRVSGNTIYF. This sequence joins TRBV7-9 and TRBJ1-3; perhaps TRBD1 as D (6 bases). CDR1 is SEHNR and CDR2 is FQNEAQ in the germline V gene (reference sequence). Between the trimmed V and J ends, which lost 6 bases and 1 base, there was a span of 13 bases. CDR3 length: 15 residues.

The V call is TRBV12-5, the J call TRBJ1-4; D uncertain. Germline V gives CDR1 LGHNT, CDR2 FRNRAP. The CDR3 loop spans 19 amino acids. The V end lost 0 bases, the J end lost 0 bases, and 17 bases lay between the germline ends. Here the CDR3 DNA reads TGTGCTAGTGGTTTGGTACTTGAAGACTCCAGCTCAACTAATGAAAAACTGTTTTTT. Its protein is CASGLVLEDSSSTNEKLFF. The full variable domain, with the rest looked up from reference TRBV12-5 and TRBJ1-4, is DARVTQTPRHKVTEMGQEVTMRCQPILGHNTVFWYRQTMMQGLELLAYFRNRAPLDDSGMPKDRFSAEMPDATLATLKIQPSEPRDSAVYFCASGLVLEDSSSTNEKLFFGSGTQLSVL.